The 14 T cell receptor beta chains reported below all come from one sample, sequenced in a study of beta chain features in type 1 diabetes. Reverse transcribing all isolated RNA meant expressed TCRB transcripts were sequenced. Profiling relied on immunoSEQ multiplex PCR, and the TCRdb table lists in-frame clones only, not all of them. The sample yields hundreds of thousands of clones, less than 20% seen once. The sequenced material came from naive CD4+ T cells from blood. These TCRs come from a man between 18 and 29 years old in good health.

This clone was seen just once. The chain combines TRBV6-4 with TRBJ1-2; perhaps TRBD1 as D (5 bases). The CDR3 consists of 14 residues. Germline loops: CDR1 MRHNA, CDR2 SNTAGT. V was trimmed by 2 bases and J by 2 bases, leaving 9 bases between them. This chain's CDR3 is CASSDTQGNYGYTF. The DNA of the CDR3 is TGTGCCAGCAGTGACACTCAGGGAAACTATGGCTACACCTTC.

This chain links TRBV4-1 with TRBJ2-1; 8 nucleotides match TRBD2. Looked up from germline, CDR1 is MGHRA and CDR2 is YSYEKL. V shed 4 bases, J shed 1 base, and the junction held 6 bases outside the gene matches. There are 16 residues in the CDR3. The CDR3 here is CASSRGGLDSYNEQFF. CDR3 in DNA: TGCGCCAGCAGCCGAGGGGGACTAGATTCCTACAATGAGCAGTTCTTC.

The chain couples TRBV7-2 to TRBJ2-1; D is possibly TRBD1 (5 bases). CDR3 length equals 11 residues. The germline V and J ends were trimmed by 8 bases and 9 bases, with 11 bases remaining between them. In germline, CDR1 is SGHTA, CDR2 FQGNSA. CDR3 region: CASQTVGEQFF. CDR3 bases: TGTGCCAGCCAGACAGTCGGTGAGCAGTTCTTC. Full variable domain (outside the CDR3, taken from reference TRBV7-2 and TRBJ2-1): GAGVSQSPSNKVTEKGKDVELRCDPISGHTALYWYRQSLGQGLEFLIYFQGNSAPDKSGLPSDRFSAERTGGSVSTLTIQRTQQEDSAVYLCASQTVGEQFFGPGTRLTVL.

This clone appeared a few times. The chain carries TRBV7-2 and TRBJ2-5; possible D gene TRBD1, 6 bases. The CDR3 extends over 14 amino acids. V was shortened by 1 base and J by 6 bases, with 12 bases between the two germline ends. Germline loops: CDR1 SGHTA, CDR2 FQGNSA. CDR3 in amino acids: CASSLGSGAKTQYF. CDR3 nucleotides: TGTGCCAGCAGCTTAGGTTCAGGGGCCAAGACCCAGTACTTC.

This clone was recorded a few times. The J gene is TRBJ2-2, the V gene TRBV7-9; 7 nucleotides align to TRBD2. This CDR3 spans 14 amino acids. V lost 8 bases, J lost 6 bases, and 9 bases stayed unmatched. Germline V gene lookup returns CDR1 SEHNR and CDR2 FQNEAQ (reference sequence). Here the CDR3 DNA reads TGTGCCAGCCCCCGTGGGAGCGGGGCCGGGGAGCTGTTTTTT. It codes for CASPRGSGAGELFF. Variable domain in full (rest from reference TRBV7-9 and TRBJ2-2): DTGVSQNPRHKITKRGQNVTFRCDPISEHNRLYWYRQTLGQGPEFLTYFQNEAQLEKSRLLSDRFSAERPKGSFSTLEIQRTEQGDSAMYLCASPRGSGAGELFFGEGSRLTVL.

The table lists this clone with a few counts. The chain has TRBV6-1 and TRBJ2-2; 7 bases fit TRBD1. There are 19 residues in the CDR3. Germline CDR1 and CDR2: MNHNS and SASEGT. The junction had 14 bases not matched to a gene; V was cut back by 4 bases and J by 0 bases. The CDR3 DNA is TGTGCCAGCAGTGTCACGGGACAGTCCTTAGGGACGAACACCGGGGAGCTGTTTTTT. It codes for CASSVTGQSLGTNTGELFF.

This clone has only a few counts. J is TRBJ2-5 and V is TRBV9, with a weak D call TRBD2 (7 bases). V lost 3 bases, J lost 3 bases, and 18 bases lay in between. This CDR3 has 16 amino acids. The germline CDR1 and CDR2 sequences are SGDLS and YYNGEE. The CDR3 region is CASSGNRGAREETQYF. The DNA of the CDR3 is TGTGCCAGCAGCGGTAATCGGGGGGCCCGGGAAGAGACCCAGTACTTC.

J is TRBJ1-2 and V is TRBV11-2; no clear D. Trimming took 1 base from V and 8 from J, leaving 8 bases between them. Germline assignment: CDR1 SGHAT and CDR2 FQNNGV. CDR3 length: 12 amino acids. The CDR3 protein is CASSLGGGGYTF. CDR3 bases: TGTGCCAGCAGCTTAGGGGGTGGAGGCTACACCTTC.

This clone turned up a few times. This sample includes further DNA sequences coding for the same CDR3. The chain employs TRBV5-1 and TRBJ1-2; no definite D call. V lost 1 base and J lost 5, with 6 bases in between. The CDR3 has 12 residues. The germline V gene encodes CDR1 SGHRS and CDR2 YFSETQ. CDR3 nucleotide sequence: TGCGCCAGCAGCTTGCCCGGGTATGGCTACACCTTC. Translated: CASSLPGYGYTF.

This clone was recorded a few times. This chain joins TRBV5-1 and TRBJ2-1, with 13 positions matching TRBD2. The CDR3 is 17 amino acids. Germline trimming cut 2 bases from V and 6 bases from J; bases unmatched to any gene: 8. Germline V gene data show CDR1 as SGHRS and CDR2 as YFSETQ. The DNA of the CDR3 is TGCGCCAGCAGCTTTTCCCTGGGACTAGCGGGGCCCAATGAGCAGTTCTTC. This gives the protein CASSFSLGLAGPNEQFF.

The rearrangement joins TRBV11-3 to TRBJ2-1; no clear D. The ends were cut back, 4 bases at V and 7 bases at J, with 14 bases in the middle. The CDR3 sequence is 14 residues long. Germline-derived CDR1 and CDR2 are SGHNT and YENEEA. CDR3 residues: CASSSDGVVNEQFF. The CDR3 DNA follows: TGTGCCAGCAGCTCGGATGGGGTTGTTAATGAGCAGTTCTTC.

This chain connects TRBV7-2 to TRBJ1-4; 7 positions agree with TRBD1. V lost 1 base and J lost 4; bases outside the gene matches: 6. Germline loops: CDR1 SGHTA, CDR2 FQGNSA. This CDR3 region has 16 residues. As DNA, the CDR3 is TGTGCCAGCAGCTTAGACCGACAGGGCCGTAATGAAAAACTGTTTTTT. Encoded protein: CASSLDRQGRNEKLFF.

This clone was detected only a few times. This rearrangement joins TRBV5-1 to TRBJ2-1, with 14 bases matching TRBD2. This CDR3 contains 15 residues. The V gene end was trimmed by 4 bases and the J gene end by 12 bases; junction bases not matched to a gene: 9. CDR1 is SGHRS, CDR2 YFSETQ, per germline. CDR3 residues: CASSPGGTSGSPQFF. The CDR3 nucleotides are TGCGCCAGCAGCCCGGGTGGGACTAGCGGGAGTCCGCAGTTCTTC.

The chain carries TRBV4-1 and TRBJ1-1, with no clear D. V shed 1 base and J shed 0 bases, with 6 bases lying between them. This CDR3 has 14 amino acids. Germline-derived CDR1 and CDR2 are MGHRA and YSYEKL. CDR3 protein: CASSQARVNTEAFF. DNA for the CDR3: TGCGCCAGCAGCCAAGCTCGGGTGAACACTGAAGCTTTCTTT.